The T cell receptor beta chain under discussion was sequenced for a study of T cells in Graves' hyperthyroidism and ophthalmopathy. This clonotype was counted ten times or more. Patients were excluded for uncontrolled infection, other autoimmune disease, pregnancy or lactation. Clinical symptoms, serum thyroxine and TRAb, thyroid ultrasound and orbital computed tomography together formed the diagnostic basis. There were TCR beta CDR3 regions amplified from RNA transcripts. HTBI primers were the set used in a first-round RT-PCR of the TCR CDR3. TCRdb called the multiplex PCR reads again in MiXCR, with one record for every CDR3 protein. The repertoire consists of around 360,000 distinct CDR3 sequences, with approximately 16% occurring once and the leading ten covering about 21%. The sample taken for sequencing was blood. This receptor was taken from a woman aged 55-69 years with Graves' ophthalmopathy.

CDR3 nucleotide sequence: TGTGCCAGCAGCCAAGACACTGGTTTTTTCGACATAACAGATACGCAGTATTTT. Translated: CASSQDTGFFDITDTQYF. The gene calls are TRBV3-1 and TRBJ2-3; D is unresolved. There are 18 residues in the CDR3. Germline V lookup: CDR1 LGHDT, CDR2 YNNKEL (reference sequence). V was clipped by 0 bases and J by 3 bases, with 19 bases between them.